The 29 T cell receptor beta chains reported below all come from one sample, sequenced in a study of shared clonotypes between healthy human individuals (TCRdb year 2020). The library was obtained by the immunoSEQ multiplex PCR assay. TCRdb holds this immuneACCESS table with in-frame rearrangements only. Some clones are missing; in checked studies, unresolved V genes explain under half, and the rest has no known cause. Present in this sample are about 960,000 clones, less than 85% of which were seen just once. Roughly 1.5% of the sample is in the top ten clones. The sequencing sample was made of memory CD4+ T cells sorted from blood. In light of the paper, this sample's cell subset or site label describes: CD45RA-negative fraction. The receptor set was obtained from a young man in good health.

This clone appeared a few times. This CDR3 reads CAGSRGELYEQYF. CDR3 in DNA: TGTGCCGGCTCCAGGGGAGAATTATACGAGCAGTACTTC. The chain uses TRBV30 and TRBJ2-7, with D perhaps TRBD1 (6 bases). Germline assignment: CDR1 GTSNPN and CDR2 SVGIG (reference sequence). V lost 8 bases, J lost 4 bases, and 18 bases lay in between. The CDR3 length is 13 residues.

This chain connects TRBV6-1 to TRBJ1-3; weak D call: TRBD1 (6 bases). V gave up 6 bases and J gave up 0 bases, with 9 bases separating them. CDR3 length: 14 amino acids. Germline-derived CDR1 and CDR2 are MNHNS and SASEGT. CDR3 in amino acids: CASRDSSSGNTIYF. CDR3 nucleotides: TGTGCCAGCAGGGACAGCAGCTCTGGAAACACCATATATTTT.

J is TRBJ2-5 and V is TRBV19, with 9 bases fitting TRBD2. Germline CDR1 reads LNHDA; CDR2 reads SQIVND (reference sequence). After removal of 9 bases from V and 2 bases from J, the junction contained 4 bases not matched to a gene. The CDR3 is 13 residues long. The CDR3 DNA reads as TGTGCCAGCAGACTAGCGGCACAAGAGACCCAGTACTTC. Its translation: CASRLAAQETQYF.

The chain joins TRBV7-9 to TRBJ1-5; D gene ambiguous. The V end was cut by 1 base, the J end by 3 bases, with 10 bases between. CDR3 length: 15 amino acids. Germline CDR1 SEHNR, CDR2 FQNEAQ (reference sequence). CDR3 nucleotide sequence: TGTGCCAGCAGCTTAGGTTCCGCCACCAATCAGCCCCAGCATTTT. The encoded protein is CASSLGSATNQPQHF.

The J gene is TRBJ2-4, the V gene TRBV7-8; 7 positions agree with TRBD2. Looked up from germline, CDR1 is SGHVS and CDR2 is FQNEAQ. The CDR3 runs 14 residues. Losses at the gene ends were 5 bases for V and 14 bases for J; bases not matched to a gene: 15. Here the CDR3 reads CASSKDSGPKGKYF. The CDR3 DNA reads TGTGCCAGCAGCAAAGATAGCGGGCCTAAAGGGAAGTACTTC.

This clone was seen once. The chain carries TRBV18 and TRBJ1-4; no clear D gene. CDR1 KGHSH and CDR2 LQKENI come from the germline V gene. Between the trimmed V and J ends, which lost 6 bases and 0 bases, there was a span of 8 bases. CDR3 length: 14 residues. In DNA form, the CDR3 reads TGTGCCAGCTCCCTTGGTACAACTAATGAAAAACTGTTTTTT. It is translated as CASSLGTTNEKLFF.

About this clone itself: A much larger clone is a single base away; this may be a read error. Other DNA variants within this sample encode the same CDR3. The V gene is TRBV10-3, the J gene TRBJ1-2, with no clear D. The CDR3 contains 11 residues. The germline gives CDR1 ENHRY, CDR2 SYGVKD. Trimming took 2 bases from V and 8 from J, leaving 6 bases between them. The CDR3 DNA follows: TGTGCCATCAGTGAGGAGGGAGGCTACACCTTC. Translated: CAISEEGGYTF.

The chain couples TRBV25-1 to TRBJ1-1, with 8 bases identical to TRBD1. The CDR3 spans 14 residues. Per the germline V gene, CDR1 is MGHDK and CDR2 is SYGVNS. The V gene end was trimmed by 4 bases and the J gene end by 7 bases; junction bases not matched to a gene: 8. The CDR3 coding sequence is TGTGCCAGCAGTGCCATCAGGGGGCACAGTGAAGCTTTCTTT. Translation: CASSAIRGHSEAFF. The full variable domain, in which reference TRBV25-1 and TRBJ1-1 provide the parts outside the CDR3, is EADIYQTPRYLVIGTGKKITLECSQTMGHDKMYWYQQDPGMELHLIHYSYGVNSTEKGDLSSESTVSRIRTEHFPLTLESARPSHTSQYLCASSAIRGHSEAFFGQGTRLTVV.

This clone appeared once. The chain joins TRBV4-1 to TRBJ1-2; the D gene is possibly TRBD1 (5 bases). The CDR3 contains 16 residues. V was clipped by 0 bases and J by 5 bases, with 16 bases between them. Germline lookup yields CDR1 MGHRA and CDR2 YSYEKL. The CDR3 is CASSQDSFQGGYGYTF. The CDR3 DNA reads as TGCGCCAGCAGCCAAGATTCCTTTCAGGGCGGGTATGGCTACACCTTC.

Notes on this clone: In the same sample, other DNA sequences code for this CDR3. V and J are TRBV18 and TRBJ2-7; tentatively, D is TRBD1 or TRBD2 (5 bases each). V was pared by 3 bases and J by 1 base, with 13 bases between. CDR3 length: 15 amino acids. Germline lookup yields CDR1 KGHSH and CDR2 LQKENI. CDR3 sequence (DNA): TGTGCCAGCTCACCTCCGGGACGGGGATCCTACGAGCAGTACTTC. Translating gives CASSPPGRGSYEQYF.

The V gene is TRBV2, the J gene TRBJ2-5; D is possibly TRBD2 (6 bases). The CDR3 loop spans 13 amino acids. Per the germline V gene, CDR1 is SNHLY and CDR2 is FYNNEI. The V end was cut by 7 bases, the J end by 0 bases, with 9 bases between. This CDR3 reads CASKAGHQETQYF. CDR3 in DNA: TGTGCCAGCAAGGCGGGACACCAAGAGACCCAGTACTTC. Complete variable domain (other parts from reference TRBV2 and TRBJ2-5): EPEVTQTPSHQVTQMGQEVILRCVPISNHLYFYWYRQILGQKVEFLVSFYNNEISEKSEIFDDQFSVERPDGSNFTLKIRSTKLEDSAMYFCASKAGHQETQYFGPGTRLLVL.

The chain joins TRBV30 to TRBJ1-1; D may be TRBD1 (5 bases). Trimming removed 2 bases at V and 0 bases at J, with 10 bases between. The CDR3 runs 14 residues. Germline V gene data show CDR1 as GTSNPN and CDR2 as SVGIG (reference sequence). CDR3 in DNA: TGTGCCTGGAGTCCTGGGACGGTGAACACTGAAGCTTTCTTT. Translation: CAWSPGTVNTEAFF.

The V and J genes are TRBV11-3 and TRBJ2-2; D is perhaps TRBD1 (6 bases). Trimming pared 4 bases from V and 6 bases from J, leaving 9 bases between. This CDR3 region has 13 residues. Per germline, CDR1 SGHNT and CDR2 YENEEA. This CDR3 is CASSSQGAGELFF. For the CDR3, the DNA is TGTGCCAGCAGCTCACAGGGTGCCGGGGAGCTGTTTTTT.

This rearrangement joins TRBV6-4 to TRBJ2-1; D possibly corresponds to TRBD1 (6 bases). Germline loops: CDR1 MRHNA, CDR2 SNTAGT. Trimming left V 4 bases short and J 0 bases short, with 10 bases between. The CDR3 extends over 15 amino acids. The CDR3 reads CASSALGGSYNEQFF. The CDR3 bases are TGTGCCAGCAGTGCTTTAGGGGGCTCCTACAATGAGCAGTTCTTC.

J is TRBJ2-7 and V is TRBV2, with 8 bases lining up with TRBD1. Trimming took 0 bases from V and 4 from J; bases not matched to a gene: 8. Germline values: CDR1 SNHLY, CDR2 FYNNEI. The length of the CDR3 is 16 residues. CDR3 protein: CASSEASGRGLYEQYF. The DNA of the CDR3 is TGTGCCAGCAGTGAAGCGTCCGGCAGGGGGCTGTACGAGCAGTACTTC.

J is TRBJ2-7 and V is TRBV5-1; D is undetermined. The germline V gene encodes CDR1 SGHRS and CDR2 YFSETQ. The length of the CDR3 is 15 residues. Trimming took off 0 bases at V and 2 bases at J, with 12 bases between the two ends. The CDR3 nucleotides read TGCGCCAGCAGCTTGGAGTTAGGACCCGCCTACGAGCAGTACTTC. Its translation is CASSLELGPAYEQYF.

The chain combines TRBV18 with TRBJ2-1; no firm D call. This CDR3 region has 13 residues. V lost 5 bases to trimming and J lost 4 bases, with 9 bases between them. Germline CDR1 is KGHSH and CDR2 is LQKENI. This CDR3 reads CASSSDTYNEQFF. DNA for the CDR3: TGTGCCAGCTCATCTGACACGTACAATGAGCAGTTCTTC.

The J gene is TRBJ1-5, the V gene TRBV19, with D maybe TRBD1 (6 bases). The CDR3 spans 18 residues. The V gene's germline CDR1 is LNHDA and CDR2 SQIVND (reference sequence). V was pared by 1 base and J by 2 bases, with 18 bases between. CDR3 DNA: TGTGCCAGTAGTATAGCCCGGGGGGCCGTGAGTCGCAATCAGCCCCAGCATTTT. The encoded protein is CASSIARGAVSRNQPQHF.

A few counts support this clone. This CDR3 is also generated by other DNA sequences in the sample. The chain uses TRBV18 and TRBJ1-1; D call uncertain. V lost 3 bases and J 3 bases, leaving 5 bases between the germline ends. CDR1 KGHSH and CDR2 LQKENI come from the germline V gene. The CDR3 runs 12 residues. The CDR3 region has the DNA TGTGCCAGCTCACCGCAGTACACTGAAGCTTTCTTT. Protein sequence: CASSPQYTEAFF.

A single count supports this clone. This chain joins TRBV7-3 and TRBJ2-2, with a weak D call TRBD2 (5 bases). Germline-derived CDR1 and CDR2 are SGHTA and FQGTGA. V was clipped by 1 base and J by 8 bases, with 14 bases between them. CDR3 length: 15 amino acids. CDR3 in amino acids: CASSLRASLNGELFF. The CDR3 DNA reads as TGTGCCAGCAGCTTAAGGGCTAGCCTCAATGGGGAGCTGTTTTTT.

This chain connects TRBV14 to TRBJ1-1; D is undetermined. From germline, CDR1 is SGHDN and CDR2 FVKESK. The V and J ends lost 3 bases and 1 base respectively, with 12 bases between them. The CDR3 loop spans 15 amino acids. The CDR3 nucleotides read TGTGCCAGCAGCCATTACTCTCCCAGGAACACTGAAGCTTTCTTT. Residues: CASSHYSPRNTEAFF.

This CDR3 is CASSPRLDYEQFF. Here the CDR3 DNA reads TGTGCCAGCAGCCCCCGACTAGACTATGAGCAGTTCTTC. V is TRBV11-2 and J is TRBJ2-1; D perhaps matches TRBD2 (6 bases). Germline V gene lookup returns CDR1 SGHAT and CDR2 FQNNGV. CDR3 length: 13 amino acids. Trimming took 5 bases from V and 8 from J, leaving 13 bases between them.

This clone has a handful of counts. CDR3 DNA sequence: TGTGCCAGTACTGACTTGGACAGCGTTAATTCACCCCTCCACTTT. Translated: CASTDLDSVNSPLHF. The rearrangement joins TRBV19 to TRBJ1-6, with D possibly matching TRBD1 (6 bases). CDR1 and CDR2 (germline): LNHDA, SQIVND (reference sequence). The CDR3 spans 15 residues. Trimming shortened V by 7 bases and J by 6 bases, and 16 bases separated the two germline ends.

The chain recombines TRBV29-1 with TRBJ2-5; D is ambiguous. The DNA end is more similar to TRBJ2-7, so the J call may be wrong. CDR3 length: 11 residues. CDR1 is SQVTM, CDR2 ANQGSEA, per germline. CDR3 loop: CSAQSHYEQYF. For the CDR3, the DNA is TGCAGCGCCCAATCCCACTACGAGCAGTACTTC.

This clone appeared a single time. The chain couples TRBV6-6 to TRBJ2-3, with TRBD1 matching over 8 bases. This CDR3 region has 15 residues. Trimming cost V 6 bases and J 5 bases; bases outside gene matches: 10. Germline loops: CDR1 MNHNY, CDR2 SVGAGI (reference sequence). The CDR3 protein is CASSQTRGRLDTQYF. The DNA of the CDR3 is TGTGCCAGCAGCCAAACCAGGGGGCGCCTAGATACGCAGTATTTT.

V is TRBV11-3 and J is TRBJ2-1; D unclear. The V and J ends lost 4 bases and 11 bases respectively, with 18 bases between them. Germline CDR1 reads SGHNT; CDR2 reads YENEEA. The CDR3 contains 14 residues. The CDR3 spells CASSSPLQTRQQFF. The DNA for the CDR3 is TGTGCCAGCAGCTCCCCCCTTCAGACCCGGCAGCAGTTCTTC.

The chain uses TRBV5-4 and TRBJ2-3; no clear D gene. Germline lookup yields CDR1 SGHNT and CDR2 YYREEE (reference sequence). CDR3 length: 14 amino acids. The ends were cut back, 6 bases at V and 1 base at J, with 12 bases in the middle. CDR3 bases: TGTGCCAGCACCCTGTCTGGGGGCACAGATACGCAGTATTTT. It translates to CASTLSGGTDTQYF.

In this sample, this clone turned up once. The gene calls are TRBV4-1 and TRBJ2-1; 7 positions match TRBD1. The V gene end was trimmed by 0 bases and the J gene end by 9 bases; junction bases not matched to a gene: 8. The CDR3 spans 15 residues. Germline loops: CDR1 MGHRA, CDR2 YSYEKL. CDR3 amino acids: CASSQDRQGGGEQFF. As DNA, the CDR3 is TGCGCCAGCAGCCAAGACCGACAGGGTGGAGGTGAGCAGTTCTTC.

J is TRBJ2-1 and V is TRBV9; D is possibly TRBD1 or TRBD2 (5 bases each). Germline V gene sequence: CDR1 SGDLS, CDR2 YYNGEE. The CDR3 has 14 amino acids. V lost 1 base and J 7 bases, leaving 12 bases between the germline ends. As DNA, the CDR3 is TGTGCCAGCAGCGTAAACGGGGCTAAGAATGAGCAGTTCTTC. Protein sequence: CASSVNGAKNEQFF.